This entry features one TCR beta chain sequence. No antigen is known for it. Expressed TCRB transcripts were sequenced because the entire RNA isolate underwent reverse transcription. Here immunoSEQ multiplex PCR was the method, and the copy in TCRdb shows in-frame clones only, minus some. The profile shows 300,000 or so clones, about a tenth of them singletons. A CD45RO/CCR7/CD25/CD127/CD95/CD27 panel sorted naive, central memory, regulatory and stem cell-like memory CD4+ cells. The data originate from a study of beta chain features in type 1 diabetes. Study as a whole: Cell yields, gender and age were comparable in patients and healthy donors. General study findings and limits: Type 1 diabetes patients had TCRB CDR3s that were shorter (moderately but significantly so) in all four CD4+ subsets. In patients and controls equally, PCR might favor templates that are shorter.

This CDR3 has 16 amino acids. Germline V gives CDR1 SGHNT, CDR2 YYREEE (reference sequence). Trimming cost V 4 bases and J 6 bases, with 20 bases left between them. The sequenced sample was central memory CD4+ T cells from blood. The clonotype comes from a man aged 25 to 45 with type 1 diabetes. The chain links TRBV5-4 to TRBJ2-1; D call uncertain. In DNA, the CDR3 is TGTGCCAGCAGCCCGCTGGGGTCCCGCTCATTCAATGAGCAGTTCTTC. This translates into CASSPLGSRSFNEQFF.